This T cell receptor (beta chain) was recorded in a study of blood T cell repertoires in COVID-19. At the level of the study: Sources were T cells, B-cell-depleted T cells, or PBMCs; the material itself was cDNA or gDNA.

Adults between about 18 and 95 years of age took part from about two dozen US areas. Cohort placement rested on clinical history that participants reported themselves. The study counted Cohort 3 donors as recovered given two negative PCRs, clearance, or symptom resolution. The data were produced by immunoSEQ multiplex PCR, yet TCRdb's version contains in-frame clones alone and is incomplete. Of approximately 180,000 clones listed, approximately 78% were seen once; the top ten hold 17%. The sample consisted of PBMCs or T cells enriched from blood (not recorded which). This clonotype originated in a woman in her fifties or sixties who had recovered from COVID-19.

The CDR3 spells CASSRGGSDEKLFF. In nucleotides, the CDR3 is TGTGCCAGCAGTCGGGGAGGGTCCGATGAAAAACTGTTTTTT. The chain employs TRBV28 and TRBJ1-4; unclear D gene. CDR3 length: 14 residues. Trimming took off 5 bases at V and 6 bases at J, with 13 bases between the two ends. The germline CDR1 and CDR2 sequences are MDHEN and SYDVKM.